The T cell receptor beta chain under discussion was sequenced for a study of T cells in localized non-small cell lung cancer. Assay: immunoSEQ multiplex PCR; the TCRdb copy retains only in-frame clones and omits some. Of roughly 90,000 clones listed, approximately 91% were seen once; the top ten hold approximately 4%. Germline loops: CDR1 LNHDA, CDR2 SQIVND (reference sequence). CDR3 length: 14 residues. Trimming pared 10 bases from V and 2 bases from J, leaving 12 bases between. The study, taken as a whole, reports: A raised T cell density in blood coincided with lengthier overall survival. T cell clonality was highest in uninvolved adjacent lung, above tumor. The tumor had only one region sequenced, so heterogeneity remains possible. In adjacent lung appeared a median approximately 61 of the top 100 tumor clones.

A remark on this clone: Its antigen is currently unknown.

The TCR sequence derives from a woman aged 35 to 69 with stage II squamous cell lung carcinoma. The chain joins TRBV19 to TRBJ2-6; unclear D gene. This sample comprised PBMCs, obtained before any cancer treatment. The DNA for the CDR3 is TGTGCCACCAGGCAGGTTCCTGGGGCCAACGTCCTGACTTTC. Translation gives CATRQVPGANVLTF.